This is a list of T cell receptor beta chains from one sample in a study of blood T cell repertoires in COVID-19. Only in-frame clones appear in the TCRdb table, and some are missing; sequencing was by immunoSEQ multiplex PCR. The data show 650,000 to 800,000 clones, about nine tenths seen once. Sequences were obtained from peripheral blood. Receptors originate from a young woman with acute or convalescent COVID-19. Each CDR3 is given with its conserved first and last residue. D genes are given only for firm matches. Expanded clones get a size class; other rows say once, few or many, or leave the size out.

d_call clone_size j_call v_call cdr3_nt cdr3_aa
. . TRBJ2-2 TRBV19 TGTGCGACGAGGACTGCGAACACCGGGGAGCTGTTTTTT CATRTANTGELFF
TRBD1 . TRBJ2-1 TRBV24-1 TGTGCCACCAGTGATTCCTCCCGACAGGGGGCCTACAATGAGCAGTTCTTC CATSDSSRQGAYNEQFF
. . TRBJ1-5 TRBV20-1 TGCAGTGCTAGTCGCGGGCTGGGCAATCAGCCCCAGCATTTT CSASRGLGNQPQHF
TRBD2 . TRBJ2-7 TRBV7-9 TGTGCCAGCAGGATGAGCGGGGTGAGCTACGAGCAGTACTTC CASRMSGVSYEQYF
TRBD2 . TRBJ2-2 TRBV7-2 TGTGCCAGCAGCCAAGACCCCGGGACTACGAACACCGGGGAGCTGTTTTTT CASSQDPGTTNTGELFF
. . TRBJ1-2 TRBV5-1 TGCGCCAGCAGCTTGGAAGGGGCCGGCGGGGGCTATGGCTACACCTTC CASSLEGAGGGYGYTF
. . TRBJ2-3 TRBV5-1 TGCGCCAGCAGCTTGTCGCCAGGCCCAGATACGCAGTATTTT CASSLSPGPDTQYF
. . TRBJ2-7 TRBV6-5 TGTGCCAGCAGTTACGGTGGGGCGGAAAGCTACGAGCAGTACTTC CASSYGGAESYEQYF
TRBD1 . TRBJ1-1 TRBV7-2 TGTGCCAGCAGCCTGACCGGGGGCAGGGGGGTGGCTTTCTTT CASSLTGGRGVAFF
. few TRBJ2-7 TRBV5-6 TGTGCCAGCAGCTCCCGCGGGGCGAGCTCCTACGAGCAGTACTTC CASSSRGASSYEQYF
. few TRBJ1-5 TRBV27 TGTGCCAGCAGAAACAGGGCCTCTCAGCCCCAGCATTTT CASRNRASQPQHF
. once TRBJ1-2 TRBV5-1 TGCGCCAGCAGCTTGTTCCGAGGAGGCTACACCTTC CASSLFRGGYTF
. . TRBJ1-1 TRBV19 TGTGCCAGTAGTATACCACTCCGGGGGGAGGAGGCTTTCTTT CASSIPLRGEEAFF
TRBD2 . TRBJ2-5 TRBV6-5 TGTGCCACCTGGGGACTAGCGGGGGGAGAGACCCAGTACTTC CATWGLAGGETQYF
TRBD1 . TRBJ1-1 TRBV19 TGTGCCAGTAGCTCCGGCCGGGCAGGGGGCGAGGCTTTCTTT CASSSGRAGGEAFF
TRBD1 . TRBJ1-3 TRBV2 TGTGCCAGCAGTAGGGACAGGGGAAGTGGAAACACCATATATTTT CASSRDRGSGNTIYF
. once TRBJ1-4 TRBV19 TGTGCCAGTAGTAGTCAGGCCAATGAAAAACTGTTTTTT CASSSQANEKLFF
. once TRBJ2-1 TRBV30 TGTGCCTGGAGGGGGCACAATGAGCAGTTCTTC CAWRGHNEQFF
TRBD2 . TRBJ2-7 TRBV9 TGTGCCAGCAGCAAGACTAGCGGGGGGTCCTACGAGCAGTACTTC CASSKTSGGSYEQYF
. . TRBJ1-4 TRBV4-3 TGCGCCAGCAGCCAAGGCGGGGGCAGGGCGGGCGAAAAACTGTTTTTT CASSQGGGRAGEKLFF
. . TRBJ2-3 TRBV9 TGTGCCAGCAGCGTAGTTCAGGGTGCAGATACGCAGTATTTT CASSVVQGADTQYF
TRBD1 . TRBJ1-4 TRBV7-2 TGTGCCAGCAGCCAGGACAGGGTCAACCTCTATGAAAAACTGTTTTTT CASSQDRVNLYEKLFF
TRBD1 . TRBJ1-5 TRBV27 TGTGCCAGCAGCTTCGACAGGGCGGGAAAGCCCCAGCATTTT CASSFDRAGKPQHF
TRBD1 few TRBJ1-6 TRBV7-2 TGTGCCAGCAGCTTCTCACCCGGGACAGGGGCCAACAATTCACCCCTCCACTTT CASSFSPGTGANNSPLHF
. once TRBJ2-1 TRBV20-1 TGCAGTGTTAAGCCAGGGAATGAGCAGTTCTTC CSVKPGNEQFF
. . TRBJ1-5 TRBV5-6 TGTGCCAGCAGCTTCGGGGGGGCGTCTGATCAGCCCCAGCATTTT CASSFGGASDQPQHF
. . TRBJ2-7 TRBV27 TGTGCCAGCAGTTTATTGGGGGCTGGGGTCGAGCAGTACTTC CASSLLGAGVEQYF
. . TRBJ2-5 TRBV10-3 TGTGCCATCAGTGGCGGGCAAGAGACCCAGTACTTC CAISGGQETQYF